The 7 T cell receptor beta chains below all came from one sample that was sequenced in a study of shared clonotypes between healthy human individuals. Here immunoSEQ multiplex PCR was the method, and the copy in TCRdb shows in-frame clones only, minus some. Among under 650,000 clones listed, less than 96% were seen once. Sequenced material: naive CD4+ T cells sorted from blood. Subset of the sample: CD45RA+ positively selected. The receptors stem from a woman in her thirties in good health.

The chain has TRBV21-1 and TRBJ2-1; the tabulated D call, TRBD1, remains unverified against the DNA. TRBV21-1 is a pseudogene locus. The CDR3 consists of 14 residues. CDR3 in amino acids: CASTRVGGDHEQFF. The CDR3 coding sequence is TGTGCCAGCACCAGGGTTGGCGGCGATCATGAGCAGTTCTTC.

The chain carries TRBV11-3 and TRBJ2-2; the match to TRBD1 covers 10 bases. The CDR3 sequence is 14 residues long. The V segment lost 5 bases and the J segment 6 bases; nucleotides outside the gene matches: 3. Looked up from germline, CDR1 is SGHNT and CDR2 is YENEEA. The CDR3 region has the DNA TGTGCCAGCAGCGACAGGGGGCGGGCCGGGGAGCTGTTTTTT. It translates to CASSDRGRAGELFF.

This clone came up once. The V and J genes are TRBV5-4 and TRBJ1-1; maybe TRBD1 (6 bases). The length of the CDR3 is 16 residues. Per germline, CDR1 SGHNT and CDR2 YYREEE (reference sequence). V lost 3 bases, J lost 1 base, and 16 bases lay in between. The DNA for the CDR3 is TGTGCCAGCAGCTACGGACGACAGGATTGGAACACTGAAGCTTTCTTT. This translates into CASSYGRQDWNTEAFF.

The chain combines TRBV11-2 with TRBJ2-1; perhaps TRBD2 as D (5 bases). This CDR3 contains 16 residues. Trimming removed 1 base from V and 4 bases from J, with 14 bases in between. Germline CDR1 and CDR2: SGHAT and FQNNGV. The CDR3 region is CASSLAVSVTYNEQFF. Here the CDR3 DNA reads TGTGCCAGCAGCTTAGCGGTTAGCGTGACATACAATGAGCAGTTCTTC.

This clone was recorded a few times. This chain uses TRBV6-4 with TRBJ1-5; possibly TRBD1 for D (5 bases). V gave up 4 bases and J gave up 11 bases, with 12 bases separating them. The CDR3 loop spans 12 amino acids. CDR1 and CDR2 from the germline V gene are MRHNA and SNTAGT. CDR3 region: CASSAWGVAQHF. The CDR3 coding sequence is TGTGCCAGCAGTGCGTGGGGGGTGGCCCAGCATTTT.

The chain has TRBV30 and TRBJ1-5; D call uncertain. The germline V gene has CDR1 GTSNPN and CDR2 SVGIG (reference sequence). The CDR3 covers 15 residues. The ends were cut back, 0 bases at V and 1 base at J, with 10 bases in the middle. The CDR3 nucleotides read TGTGCCTGGAGTGTTGGTGGGAAAAGCAATCAGCCCCAGCATTTT. Residues: CAWSVGGKSNQPQHF. The full variable domain, in which reference TRBV30 and TRBJ1-5 provide the parts outside the CDR3, is SQTIHQWPATLVQPVGSPLSLECTVEGTSNPNLYWYRQAAGRGLQLLFYSVGIGQISSEVPQNLSASRPQDRQFILSSKKLLLSDSGFYLCAWSVGGKSNQPQHFGDGTRLSIL.

The V gene is TRBV7-2, the J gene TRBJ2-2; tentatively, D is TRBD1 (6 bases). The CDR3 is made up of 13 amino acids. Germline loops: CDR1 SGHTA, CDR2 FQGNSA. The ends were cut back, 5 bases at V and 8 bases at J, with 12 bases in the middle. CDR3 region: CASSHEQGGELFF. DNA for the CDR3: TGTGCCAGCAGCCACGAACAGGGAGGGGAGCTGTTTTTT.